A single T cell receptor beta chain is shown here with its context. This sample is part of a study of blood T cell repertoires in COVID-19. Study information: The analysed material was cDNA or gDNA that came from T cells, B-cell-depleted T cells, or PBMCs.

Losses at the gene ends were 5 bases for V and 5 bases for J; bases not matched to a gene: 8. CDR3 size: 14 residues. Per the germline V gene, CDR1 is MDHEN and CDR2 is SYDVKM. Assay used: immunoSEQ multiplex PCR; TCRdb lists only in-frame clones, some missing. The sample lists about 250,000 clones, approximately 85% occurring once. This TCR derives from a woman between 50 and 59 years old who had been exposed to COVID-19. The sample taken for sequencing was PBMCs or T cells enriched from blood (not recorded which). This chain links TRBV28 with TRBJ1-2; TRBD1 aligns across 7 bases. In DNA, the CDR3 is TGTGCCAGCAGTGAGAACAGGGGTCCGTATGGCTACACCTTC. Translation gives CASSENRGPYGYTF.